This T cell receptor beta chain was recorded in a study of blood T cell repertoires in COVID-19. Seattle participants joined during active infection and were tracked over time. Sequenced by immunoSEQ multiplex PCR; TCRdb stores in-frame clones only, minus some. The table shows some 300,000 clones, with more than 80% occurring only once. This CDR3 has 14 residues. The germline V gene encodes CDR1 LGHDT and CDR2 YNNKEL (reference sequence). V trimming: 5 bases; J trimming: 10 bases; junction bases outside the gene matches: 7. The TCR was taken from a woman aged 50 to 60 with COVID-19, enrolled during active disease. Sequenced input: peripheral blood. This sequence joins TRBV3-1 (or the pseudogene TRBV3-2) and TRBJ1-6; 8 nucleotides align to TRBD1. The CDR3 here is CASSGQGVGSPLHF. The CDR3 DNA follows: TGTGCCAGCAGCGGACAGGGAGTCGGGTCACCCCTCCACTTT.